These 25 T cell receptor beta chains share one sample of origin, sequenced in a study of follicular helper T cells after annual influenza vaccination. The method was immunoSEQ multiplex PCR; TCRdb's version includes in-frame clones alone and lacks a portion of them. The sample shows more than 9,000 clones, approximately 80% of them seen only once. As to time point: 2015-2016 season, 7 days after influenza vaccination. The source was CXCR5+ CD38- circulating T follicular helper cells from blood, collected 7 days after influenza vaccination. Subset given: circulating Tfh, non-naive CD4+CXCR5+PD-1+ (ICOS+CD38+ or ICOS-CD38-). The receptors were gathered from an adult who received the influenza vaccine.

The sample holds one count of this clone. The CDR3 sequence: CASSELRGGQGYEQYF. The CDR3, as DNA: TGTGCCAGCAGTGAACTAAGGGGGGGACAGGGCTACGAGCAGTACTTC. The chain combines TRBV25-1 with TRBJ2-7, with TRBD1 matching over 9 bases. Germline lookup yields CDR1 MGHDK and CDR2 SYGVNS. There are 16 residues in the CDR3. With V trimmed by 2 bases and J by 3 bases, 8 bases remained unmatched.

The chain is built from TRBV19 and TRBJ1-2; the match to TRBD1 covers 7 bases. Trimming cost V 10 bases and J 3 bases; bases outside gene matches: 11. The CDR3 runs to 14 residues. Germline CDR1 reads LNHDA; CDR2 reads SQIVND (reference sequence). The CDR3 region has the DNA TGTGCCACGGACGGGGGACAGATGTACTATGGCTACACCTTC. Translating gives CATDGGQMYYGYTF.

The rearrangement links TRBV6-1 to TRBJ1-6; no clear D. V was pared by 3 bases and J by 13 bases, with 7 bases between. This CDR3 has 11 amino acids. Germline V gene data show CDR1 as MNHNS and CDR2 as SASEGT. CDR3 sequence: CASSEEGPLHF. CDR3 nucleotides: TGTGCCAGCAGTGAGGAAGGCCCCCTCCACTTT.

The chain carries TRBV6-6 and TRBJ1-1; a possible D gene is TRBD1 (6 bases). This CDR3 is built from 13 residues. V was cut by 9 bases and J by 0 bases, with 11 bases left in between. Per germline, CDR1 MNHNY and CDR2 SVGAGI (reference sequence). DNA for the CDR3: TGTGCCAGTTACAGGGCTTTGAACACTGAAGCTTTCTTT. This encodes CASYRALNTEAFF.

The chain uses TRBV18 and TRBJ1-4; weak D call: TRBD1 (6 bases). Per germline, CDR1 KGHSH and CDR2 LQKENI. Trimming cost V 5 bases and J 6 bases, with 10 bases left between them. CDR3 size: 13 residues. The CDR3 region is CASSFSGDEKLFF. The CDR3 region has the DNA TGTGCCAGCTCATTTTCAGGGGATGAAAAACTGTTTTTT.

This chain connects TRBV5-4 to TRBJ1-3; 8 bases are shared with TRBD1. The junction had 8 bases not matched to a gene; V was cut back by 6 bases and J by 0 bases. Germline V gene data show CDR1 as SGHNT and CDR2 as YYREEE (reference sequence). This CDR3 contains 16 residues. The CDR3 is CASTPGTGSSGNTIYF. The CDR3 DNA reads as TGTGCCAGCACACCCGGGACAGGAAGCTCTGGAAACACCATATATTTT.

This clone was observed a single time. The chain carries TRBV28 and TRBJ1-6; no firm D call. In germline, CDR1 is MDHEN, CDR2 SYDVKM. This CDR3 is built from 14 residues. Trimming stripped 5 bases from V and 7 bases from J, with 12 bases between. The CDR3 sequence is CASSPFNLNSPLHF. CDR3 in DNA: TGTGCCAGCAGTCCTTTCAACCTAAATTCACCCCTCCACTTT.

This chain links TRBV18 with TRBJ2-4; maybe TRBD1 (6 bases). Trimming took 3 bases from V and 7 from J, leaving 10 bases between them. The CDR3 has 13 residues. Germline loops: CDR1 KGHSH, CDR2 LQKENI. CDR3 protein: CASSPAGANIQYF. Here the CDR3 DNA reads TGTGCCAGCTCACCGGCAGGGGCCAACATTCAGTACTTC.

The V gene is TRBV2, the J gene TRBJ1-2; a weak D match, TRBD1 (6 bases). The CDR3 has 12 amino acids. CDR1 is SNHLY and CDR2 is FYNNEI in the germline V gene. The V gene lost 4 bases and the J gene lost 13 bases, with 16 bases spanning the gap. The CDR3 region is CASSATGPGGTF. The CDR3 DNA is TGTGCCAGCAGTGCAACAGGGCCGGGAGGCACCTTC. Based on the CDR3 plus reference TRBV2 and TRBJ1-2, the full variable domain is EPEVTQTPSHQVTQMGQEVILRCVPISNHLYFYWYRQILGQKVEFLVSFYNNEISEKSEIFDDQFSVERPDGSNFTLKIRSTKLEDSAMYFCASSATGPGGTFGSGTRLTVV.

This chain links TRBV12-5 with TRBJ2-7; possible D gene TRBD2, 6 bases. The CDR3 contains 15 residues. Looked up from germline, CDR1 is LGHNT and CDR2 is FRNRAP. V lost 3 bases and J lost 0, with 12 bases in between. The CDR3 loop is CASGFGDWTSYEQYF. CDR3 nucleotide sequence: TGTGCTAGTGGTTTCGGGGACTGGACCTCCTACGAGCAGTACTTC. The complete variable domain, with remaining parts taken from reference TRBV12-5 and TRBJ2-7, reads DARVTQTPRHKVTEMGQEVTMRCQPILGHNTVFWYRQTMMQGLELLAYFRNRAPLDDSGMPKDRFSAEMPDATLATLKIQPSEPRDSAVYFCASGFGDWTSYEQYFGPGTRLTVT.

J is TRBJ1-4 and V is TRBV15; D call uncertain. The CDR3 is made up of 15 amino acids. The germline gives CDR1 LNHNV, CDR2 YYDKDF (reference sequence). Trimming cost V 2 bases and J 11 bases, with 18 bases left between them. The DNA for the CDR3 is TGTGCCACCAGCAGACTCTCGTCTCCGACCGGGAAACTGTTTTTT. Translated: CATSRLSSPTGKLFF.

This chain links TRBV10-2 with TRBJ1-4; D remains unclear. V lost 7 bases and J 7 bases, leaving 19 bases between the germline ends. The CDR3 runs 15 residues. The germline V gene encodes CDR1 WSHSY and CDR2 SAAADI. The CDR3, as DNA: TGCGCCAGCAATTTAGGGCCAGGAACGTCTGAAAAACTGTTTTTT. Translating it yields CASNLGPGTSEKLFF.

V is TRBV7-8 and J is TRBJ1-3, with D tentatively TRBD1 (5 bases). The CDR3 runs to 14 residues. Trimming pared 5 bases from V and 4 bases from J, leaving 12 bases between. In germline, CDR1 is SGHVS, CDR2 FQNEAQ. The CDR3 spells CASSQGALGNTIYF. The CDR3 coding sequence is TGTGCCAGCAGCCAAGGGGCGCTGGGAAACACCATATATTTT.

The J gene is TRBJ1-6, the V gene TRBV18; 9 bases line up with TRBD1. The V gene's germline CDR1 is KGHSH and CDR2 LQKENI. This CDR3 has 15 residues. Trimming removed 3 bases from V and 9 bases from J; junction bases left unmatched: 6. In nucleotides, the CDR3 is TGTGCCAGCTCACCCAAACAGGGGGCGGGTTCACCCCTCCACTTT. Its translation: CASSPKQGAGSPLHF.

This chain joins TRBV6-1 and TRBJ1-2; perhaps TRBD1 as D (5 bases). Per the germline V gene, CDR1 is MNHNS and CDR2 is SASEGT. V was clipped by 7 bases and J by 4 bases, with 13 bases between them. The length of the CDR3 is 13 residues. The CDR3 nucleotides are TGTGCCAGCACCCCGGGACTGACCTATGGCTACACCTTC. Its translation is CASTPGLTYGYTF.

V is TRBV27 and J is TRBJ1-5; possibly TRBD1 for D (6 bases). Per the germline V gene, CDR1 is MNHEY and CDR2 is SMNVEV (reference sequence). The V gene lost 4 bases and the J gene lost 7 bases, with 17 bases spanning the gap. This CDR3 has 15 amino acids. The CDR3 loop reads CASSSRPGVGQPQHF. The CDR3 nucleotides read TGTGCCAGCAGTTCCCGCCCAGGGGTAGGGCAGCCCCAGCATTTT.

The chain couples TRBV5-1 to TRBJ1-4, with 7 bases that match TRBD1. The junction had 9 bases not matched to a gene; V was cut back by 4 bases and J by 6 bases. The CDR3 length is 15 residues. CDR1 is SGHRS, CDR2 YFSETQ, per germline. CDR3 residues: CASSPGQPSYEKLFF. The CDR3 DNA follows: TGCGCCAGCAGCCCGGGACAGCCTTCCTATGAAAAACTGTTTTTT.

This clone was observed a handful of times. The rearrangement links TRBV10-3 to TRBJ2-7; 10 positions agree with TRBD2. The V and J ends lost 6 bases and 2 bases, in that order; junction bases with no gene match: 4. Germline CDR1 is ENHRY and CDR2 is SYGVKD. This CDR3 has 14 amino acids. As DNA, the CDR3 is TGTGCCATCAGGGAAGCGGGGGGGGCCTACGAGCAGTACTTC. Amino acids: CAIREAGGAYEQYF.

This clone turned up a few times. The CDR3 reads CASSSGGQPQHF. CDR3 sequence (DNA): TGTGCCAGCAGCTCGGGGGGGCAGCCCCAGCATTTT. This chain joins TRBV7-8 and TRBJ1-5; tentatively, D is TRBD1 (5 bases). CDR3 length equals 12 residues. Trimming left V 4 bases short and J 7 bases short, with 8 bases between. The germline gives CDR1 SGHVS, CDR2 FQNEAQ.

The V and J genes are TRBV7-2 and TRBJ1-1; D uncertain. V dropped 0 bases and J dropped 11 bases, with 13 bases sitting between them. The CDR3 sequence is 13 residues long. Germline lookup yields CDR1 SGHTA and CDR2 FQGNSA. Here the CDR3 reads CASSLALSPGAFF. CDR3 sequence (DNA): TGTGCCAGCAGCTTAGCGCTGTCCCCCGGGGCTTTCTTT.

This clone was counted between two and nine times. The chain couples TRBV27 to TRBJ1-6; D remains unclear. V lost 2 bases and J lost 8, with 7 bases in between. The CDR3 has 13 residues. Germline CDR1 and CDR2: MNHEY and SMNVEV (reference sequence). The CDR3 sequence: CASSLEGDSPLHF. The CDR3 region has the DNA TGTGCCAGCAGTTTAGAGGGCGATTCACCCCTCCACTTT.

J is TRBJ1-1 and V is TRBV2; D may be TRBD1 (5 bases). V was cut by 3 bases and J by 4 bases, with 15 bases left in between. CDR3 length: 15 residues. Germline assignment: CDR1 SNHLY and CDR2 FYNNEI. The CDR3 coding sequence is TGTGCCAGCAGTGATGTCGGGGGTTGGGGCACTGAAGCTTTCTTT. This gives the protein CASSDVGGWGTEAFF.

This sequence joins TRBV6-6 and TRBJ1-1; weak D call: TRBD1 (5 bases). CDR1 MNHNY and CDR2 SVGAGI come from the germline V gene (reference sequence). V lost 6 bases, J lost 1 base, and 15 bases lay in between. CDR3 length: 15 amino acids. CDR3: CASRPRAYRNTEAFF. As DNA, the CDR3 is TGTGCCAGCAGACCCAGGGCTTACAGGAACACTGAAGCTTTCTTT.

The chain combines TRBV6-5 with TRBJ1-3, with 8 positions matching TRBD1. With 4 bases clipped from V and 8 bases from J, the junction kept 7 bases outside the gene matches. The CDR3 covers 14 residues. The germline V gene encodes CDR1 MNHEY and CDR2 SVGAGI. The CDR3 spells CASSLDREVYTIYF. Here the CDR3 DNA reads TGTGCCAGCAGTTTGGACAGGGAGGTGTACACCATATATTTT.

This clone was seen more than once but under ten times. The V and J genes are TRBV19 and TRBJ2-5; tentatively, D is TRBD1 (6 bases). Per the germline V gene, CDR1 is LNHDA and CDR2 is SQIVND (reference sequence). The CDR3 loop spans 15 amino acids. The V end was cut by 9 bases, the J end by 7 bases, with 24 bases between. The CDR3 protein is CARTLLPGALRTQYF. CDR3 bases: TGTGCCAGAACTCTACTACCAGGGGCGTTAAGGACCCAGTACTTC. The full variable domain, rest sourced from reference TRBV19 and TRBJ2-5, is DGGITQSPKYLFRKEGQNVTLSCEQNLNHDAMYWYRQDPGQGLRLIYYSQIVNDFQKGDIAEGYSVSREKKESFPLTVTSAQKNPTAFYLCARTLLPGALRTQYFGPGTRLLVL.